This TCR beta chain was recorded in a study of blood T cell repertoires in COVID-19. Study-wide background: Whether acute or convalescent, the COVID-19 samples came from the United States, Italy and Spain. T cells, B-cell-depleted T cells, or PBMCs supplied cDNA or gDNA.

The authors' processing: Reference gene primer amplification yielded estimated nucleated cell counts. The assay was immunoSEQ multiplex PCR, and TCRdb's table has in-frame clones only and misses some. For V, J and clone size, that table is used; D and trimming come from the DNA. The table has 100,000 to 150,000 clones, 65% to 85% seen once; the top ten hold approximately 17%. Followed longitudinally, the Seattle patients had been enrolled during active infection. The origin of this receptor is a man in his thirties or forties with COVID-19, enrolled during active disease. Sequenced material: peripheral blood.

CDR3 amino acids: CASSMDSGGADTDTQYF. As DNA, the CDR3 is TGTGCCAGTAGTATGGATAGCGGGGGGGCCGATACAGATACGCAGTATTTT. This chain connects TRBV19 to TRBJ2-3, with 11 bases identical to TRBD2. Germline lookup yields CDR1 LNHDA and CDR2 SQIVND (reference sequence). The CDR3 sequence is 17 residues long. The V segment lost 3 bases and the J segment 3 bases; nucleotides outside the gene matches: 8.